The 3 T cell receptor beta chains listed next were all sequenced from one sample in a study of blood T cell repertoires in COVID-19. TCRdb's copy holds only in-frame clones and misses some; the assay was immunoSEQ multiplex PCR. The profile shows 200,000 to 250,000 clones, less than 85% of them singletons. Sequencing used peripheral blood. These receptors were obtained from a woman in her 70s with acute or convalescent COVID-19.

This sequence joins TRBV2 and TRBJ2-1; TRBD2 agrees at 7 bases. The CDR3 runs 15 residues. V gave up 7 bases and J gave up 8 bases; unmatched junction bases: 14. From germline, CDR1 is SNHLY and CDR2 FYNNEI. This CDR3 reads CASILASGGFDEQFF. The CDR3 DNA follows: TGTGCCAGCATCCTTGCTAGCGGAGGATTTGATGAGCAGTTCTTC.

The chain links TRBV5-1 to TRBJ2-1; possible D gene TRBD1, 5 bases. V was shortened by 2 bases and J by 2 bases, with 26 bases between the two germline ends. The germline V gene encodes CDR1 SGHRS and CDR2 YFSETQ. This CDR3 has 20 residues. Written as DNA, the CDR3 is TGCGCCAGCAGCTTTAATGTCCAGGGTCTTCTCCTTGGGGCCTACAATGAGCAGTTCTTC. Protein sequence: CASSFNVQGLLLGAYNEQFF.

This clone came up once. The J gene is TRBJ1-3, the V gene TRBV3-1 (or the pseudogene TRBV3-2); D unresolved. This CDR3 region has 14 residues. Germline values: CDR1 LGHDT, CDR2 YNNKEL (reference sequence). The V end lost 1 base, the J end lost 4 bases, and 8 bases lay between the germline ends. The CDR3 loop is CASSQVGVGNTIYF. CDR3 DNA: TGTGCCAGCAGCCAAGTCGGGGTCGGAAACACCATATATTTT.